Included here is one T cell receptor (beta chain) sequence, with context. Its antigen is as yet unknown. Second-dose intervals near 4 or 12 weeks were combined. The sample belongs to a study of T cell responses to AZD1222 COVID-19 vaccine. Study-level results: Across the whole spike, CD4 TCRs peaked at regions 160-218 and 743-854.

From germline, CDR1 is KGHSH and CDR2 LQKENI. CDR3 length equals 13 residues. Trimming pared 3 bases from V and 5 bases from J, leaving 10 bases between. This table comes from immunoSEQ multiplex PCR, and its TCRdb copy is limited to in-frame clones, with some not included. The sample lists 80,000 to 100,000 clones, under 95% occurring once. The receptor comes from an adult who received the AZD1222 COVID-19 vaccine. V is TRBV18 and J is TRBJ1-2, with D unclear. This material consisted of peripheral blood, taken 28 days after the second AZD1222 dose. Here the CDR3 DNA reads TGTGCCAGCTCACCCGACGGAGAATATGGCTACACCTTC. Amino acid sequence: CASSPDGEYGYTF.